Presented here are 7 T cell receptor beta chains from one specimen sequenced in a study of cytomegalovirus exposure and HLA in healthy donors. The PCR ran on 60 Vbeta and 13 Jbeta primers. The data were produced by immunoSEQ multiplex PCR, yet TCRdb's version contains in-frame clones alone and is incomplete. The sample includes 80,000 to 95,000 clones, 75% to 85% of them seen just once. Sample: PBMCs. Every receptor here comes from a young woman in good health and CMV-seronegative.

This sequence joins TRBV27 and TRBJ2-7; a possible D gene is TRBD1 (5 bases). The CDR3 is 11 amino acids. Germline V gives CDR1 MNHEY, CDR2 SMNVEV (reference sequence). Trimming cost V 6 bases and J 7 bases, with 10 bases left between them. This CDR3 is CASRGLQEQYF. In DNA, the CDR3 is TGTGCCAGCAGGGGGCTGCAGGAGCAGTACTTC.

The V gene is TRBV10-3, the J gene TRBJ1-2; D is unclear. V lost 7 bases and J lost 5, with 14 bases in between. Germline V gene data show CDR1 as ENHRY and CDR2 as SYGVKD. The CDR3 is 13 amino acids. As DNA, the CDR3 is TGTGCCATCACCAGCCTGGTCAGGTATGGCTACACCTTC. As protein: CAITSLVRYGYTF.

V is TRBV5-4 and J is TRBJ1-1; D unresolved. Trimming shortened V by 2 bases and J by 6 bases, and 8 bases separated the two germline ends. This CDR3 spans 12 amino acids. Germline V gene lookup returns CDR1 SGHNT and CDR2 YYREEE (reference sequence). Here the CDR3 reads CASSFDGAEAFF. CDR3 nucleotide sequence: TGTGCCAGCAGCTTTGATGGAGCTGAAGCTTTCTTT.

The gene calls are TRBV19 and TRBJ1-5; 9 bases are shared with TRBD1. Germline loops: CDR1 LNHDA, CDR2 SQIVND (reference sequence). The junction had 12 bases not matched to a gene; V was cut back by 9 bases and J by 6 bases. This CDR3 has 15 residues. CDR3 residues: CASALGQGIGQPQHF. The DNA for the CDR3 is TGTGCCAGCGCCCTGGGACAGGGTATTGGTCAGCCCCAGCATTTT.

This clone appeared once. The chain is built from TRBV9 and TRBJ2-4, with TRBD2 identical over 11 bases. The CDR3 has 16 amino acids. Per germline, CDR1 SGDLS and CDR2 YYNGEE. Trimming at V came to 0 bases and at J to 6 bases, leaving 5 bases not matched to a gene. The CDR3 DNA reads as TGTGCCAGCAGCGTAGATGTCGGACTAGCGGGAAACATTCAGTACTTC. Translated: CASSVDVGLAGNIQYF.

The V call is TRBV9, the J call TRBJ2-1; TRBD2 matches 7 bases. After removal of 0 bases from V and 6 bases from J, the junction contained 3 bases not matched to a gene. The germline CDR1 and CDR2 sequences are SGDLS and YYNGEE. The CDR3 is 14 residues long. The CDR3 region is CASSVGGSLNEQFF. DNA of the CDR3: TGTGCCAGCAGCGTAGGCGGGAGCCTCAATGAGCAGTTCTTC.

The J gene is TRBJ2-7, the V gene TRBV4-3; D possibly corresponds to TRBD2 (5 bases). Per the germline V gene, CDR1 is LGHNA and CDR2 is YSLEER. V was shortened by 2 bases and J by 1 base, with 12 bases between the two germline ends. The CDR3 spans 15 residues. The CDR3 loop reads CASSQQDSGSYEQYF. DNA for the CDR3: TGCGCCAGCAGCCAACAGGACTCGGGATCCTACGAGCAGTACTTC.